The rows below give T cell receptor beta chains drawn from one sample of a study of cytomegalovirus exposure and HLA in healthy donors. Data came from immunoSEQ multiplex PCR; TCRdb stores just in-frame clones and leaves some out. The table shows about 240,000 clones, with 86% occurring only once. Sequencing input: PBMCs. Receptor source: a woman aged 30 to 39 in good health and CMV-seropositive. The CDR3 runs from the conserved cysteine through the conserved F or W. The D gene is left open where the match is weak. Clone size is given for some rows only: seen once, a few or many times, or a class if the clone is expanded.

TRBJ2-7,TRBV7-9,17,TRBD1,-,TGTGCCAGCAGCTTCTCGCACGGACAGGGGGAATCCTACGAGCAGTACTTC,CASSFSHGQGESYEQYF
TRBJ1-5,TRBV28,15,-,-,TGTGCCAGCAGTCGACAGGCTTATAGCAATCAGCCCCAGCATTTT,CASSRQAYSNQPQHF
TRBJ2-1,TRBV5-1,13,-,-,TGCGCCAGCAGCCGCGACCCGGGGAATGAGCAGTTCTTC,CASSRDPGNEQFF
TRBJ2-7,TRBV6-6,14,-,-,TGTGCCAGCATCAACCACGGGTCATTGTACGAGCAGTACTTC,CASINHGSLYEQYF
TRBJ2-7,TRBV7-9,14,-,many,TGTGCCAGCAGCTTAGACCCAGGCCAAGGCGAGCAGTACTTC,CASSLDPGQGEQYF
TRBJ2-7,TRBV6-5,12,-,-,TGTGCCAGCAGTTACAGAGCCTACGAGCAGTACTTC,CASSYRAYEQYF
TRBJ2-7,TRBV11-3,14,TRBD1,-,TGTGCCAGCAGCGACCGGGACAGTACCTACGAGCAGTACTTC,CASSDRDSTYEQYF
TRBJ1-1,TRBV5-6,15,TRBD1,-,TGTGCCAGCAGCTACCTGGGACAGGAGAACACTGAAGCTTTCTTT,CASSYLGQENTEAFF
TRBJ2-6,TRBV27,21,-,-,TGTGCCAGCAGTTTAAGGAGGCCTGGCGGCCGCTCCGGCTCTGGGGCCAACGTCCTGACTTTC,CASSLRRPGGRSGSGANVLTF
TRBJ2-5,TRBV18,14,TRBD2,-,TGTGCCAGCTCACCCGGGACTAGCCAGGAGACCCAGTACTTC,CASSPGTSQETQYF
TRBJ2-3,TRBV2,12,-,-,TGTGCCAGTGAGAAGAGGACAGATACGCAGTATTTT,CASEKRTDTQYF
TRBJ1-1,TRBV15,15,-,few,TGTGCCACCAGCAGGGGCCTGCAGGGCAACACTGAAGCTTTCTTT,CATSRGLQGNTEAFF
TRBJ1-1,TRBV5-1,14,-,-,TGCGCCAGCAGCTTGGATACAGGCAACACTGAAGCTTTCTTT,CASSLDTGNTEAFF
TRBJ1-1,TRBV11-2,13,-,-,TGTGCCAGCAGCTTAGCACAGGGTCCTGAAGCTTTCTTT,CASSLAQGPEAFF
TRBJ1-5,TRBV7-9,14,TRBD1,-,TGTGCCAGCAGCTTCACAGGGGGCGGTCAGCCCCAGCATTTT,CASSFTGGGQPQHF
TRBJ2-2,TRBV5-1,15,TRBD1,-,TGCGCCAGCAGCCGGGACAGGTCGGACACCGGGGAGCTGTTTTTT,CASSRDRSDTGELFF
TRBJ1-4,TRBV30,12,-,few,TGTGCCTGGAGTCGGGAGCACGAAAAACTGTTTTTT,CAWSREHEKLFF
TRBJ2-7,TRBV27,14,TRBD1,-,TGTGCCAGCACCCGGGACAGCTCCTACGAGCGGCAGTACTTC,CASTRDSSYERQYF
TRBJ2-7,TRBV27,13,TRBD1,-,TGTGCCCGGGATTTGACAGGGGCCTACGAGCAGTACTTC,CARDLTGAYEQYF
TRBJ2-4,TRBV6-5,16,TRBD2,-,TGTGCCAGCAGTTCCCCCTCGGGGGGGACCAAAAACATTCAGTACTTC,CASSSPSGGTKNIQYF
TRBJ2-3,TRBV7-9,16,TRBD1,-,TGTGCCAGCAGCTTCCGGACAGGGGCTAGCACAGATACGCAGTATTTT,CASSFRTGASTDTQYF
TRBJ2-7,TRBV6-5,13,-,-,TGTGCCAGCAGTTACTCGGAGGGGTACGAGCAGTACTTC,CASSYSEGYEQYF
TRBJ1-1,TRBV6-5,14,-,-,TGTGCCAGCAGTAGGGGAAGTATGAACACTGAAGCTTTCTTT,CASSRGSMNTEAFF
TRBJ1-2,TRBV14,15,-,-,TGTGCCAGCAGCCAAGTAGGGGCCCCCTACTATGGCTACACCTTC,CASSQVGAPYYGYTF
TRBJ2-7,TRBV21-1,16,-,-,TGTGCCAGCAGCAAAGGGAGAGGGCCAGCCTCCTACGAGCAGTACTTC,CASSKGRGPASYEQYF
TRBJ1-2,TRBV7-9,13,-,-,TGTGCCAGCAGCTTAGGCCAGGACTATGGCTACACCTTC,CASSLGQDYGYTF
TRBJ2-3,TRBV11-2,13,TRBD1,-,TGTGCCAGCAGCGGGACAGGGCCCGATACGCAGTATTTT,CASSGTGPDTQYF
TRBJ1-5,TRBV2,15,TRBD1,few,TGTGCCAGCAGTGTAGGGACAGGGGTCAATCAGCCCCAGCATTTT,CASSVGTGVNQPQHF
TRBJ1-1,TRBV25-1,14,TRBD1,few,TGTGCCAGCAGTGAATGGGACAGGCCCACTGAAGCTTTCTTT,CASSEWDRPTEAFF
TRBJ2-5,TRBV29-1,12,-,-,TGCAGCGTTCTGACAGGACAAGAGACCCAGTACTTC,CSVLTGQETQYF
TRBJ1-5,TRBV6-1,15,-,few,TGTGCCAGTTCTACCGAGACAAAATTAAATCAGCCCCAGCATTTT,CASSTETKLNQPQHF